Included here is one TCR beta chain sequence, with context. The antigen remains undetermined. Produced via immunoSEQ multiplex PCR; TCRdb's table is partial and in-frame only. The sample shows roughly 110,000 clones, approximately 90% of them seen only once. The CDR3 runs to 17 residues. This sample was taken from a study of T cell responses to AZD1222 COVID-19 vaccine. Study-wide results and caveats: Clonal diversity was possibly underestimated, and the donors were mostly white British, with more females.

The receptor was derived from an adult in good health. The J gene is TRBJ1-1, the V gene TRBV12-2; the DNA was not used to check the table's D call, TRBD1. TRBV12-2 is a pseudogene segment. The sample consisted of peripheral blood, taken on day 0 of AZD1222 vaccination. CDR3 nucleotide sequence: TGTGCAAGTCGCTTAGGTATTAACAGGCGCAGGAACACTGAAGCTTTCTTT. Translation gives CASRLGINRRRNTEAFF.